Following are 29 T cell receptor beta chains from one sample sequenced in a study of PD-1 blockade in classical Hodgkin lymphoma. Here immunoSEQ multiplex PCR was the method, and the copy in TCRdb shows in-frame clones only, minus some. The data show 110,000 or so clones, around 90% seen once. Time point defined: cycle 4 day 1 (C4D1), after six to seven weeks of nivolumab. Relapse was seen in all patients after autologous stem cell transplantation, and brentuximab vedotin exposure was variable. The source material was peripheral blood mononuclear cells (PBMCs), sampled before the fourth cycle of nivolumab. Receptor source: a human donor with classical Hodgkin lymphoma.

The rearrangement joins TRBV15 to TRBJ1-1, with D perhaps TRBD1 (5 bases). The germline CDR1 and CDR2 sequences are LNHNV and YYDKDF (reference sequence). The CDR3 sequence is 16 residues long. Between the trimmed V and J ends, which lost 0 bases and 2 bases, there was a span of 13 bases. For the CDR3, the DNA is TGTGCCACCAGCAGAGATTTTGGCAGGGTCAACACTGAAGCTTTCTTT. Its translation: CATSRDFGRVNTEAFF.

The count of this clone is one. The V gene is TRBV6-1, the J gene TRBJ1-5; TRBD1 is a possible D gene (5 bases). Germline V gives CDR1 MNHNS, CDR2 SASEGT. The CDR3 consists of 16 residues. Trimming removed 3 bases at V and 1 base at J, with 13 bases between. DNA for the CDR3: TGTGCCAGCAGTGACAGGGAGCGAAGAAGCAATCAGCCCCAGCATTTT. Translated, it gives CASSDRERRSNQPQHF.

The chain has TRBV4-1 and TRBJ2-7, with a possible D match to TRBD1 (5 bases). This CDR3 region has 15 residues. Trimming shortened V by 0 bases and J by 2 bases, and 11 bases separated the two germline ends. Germline V gene sequence: CDR1 MGHRA, CDR2 YSYEKL. CDR3 protein: CASSQESGIPYEQYF. As DNA, the CDR3 is TGCGCCAGCAGCCAAGAGTCAGGGATCCCCTACGAGCAGTACTTC.

The chain employs TRBV6-1 and TRBJ1-3; no firm D call. Trimming took off 2 bases at V and 4 bases at J, with 18 bases between the two ends. Germline CDR1 reads MNHNS; CDR2 reads SASEGT. The CDR3 contains 17 residues. CDR3 sequence (DNA): TGTGCCAGCAGTGAAACGATAGGCGGGTTTGGGGGAAACACCATATATTTT. Translation gives CASSETIGGFGGNTIYF.

The chain combines TRBV12-5 with TRBJ2-1; 9 bases are shared with TRBD2. Looked up from germline, CDR1 is LGHNT and CDR2 is FRNRAP. The CDR3 is 17 amino acids. The V gene end was trimmed by 4 bases and the J gene end by 3 bases; junction bases not matched to a gene: 10. The CDR3, as DNA: TGTGCTAGTGGTTCTCCCCGGGCTAGCGGGAACTACAATGAGCAGTTCTTC. Amino acid sequence: CASGSPRASGNYNEQFF. The full variable domain, rest sourced from reference TRBV12-5 and TRBJ2-1, is DARVTQTPRHKVTEMGQEVTMRCQPILGHNTVFWYRQTMMQGLELLAYFRNRAPLDDSGMPKDRFSAEMPDATLATLKIQPSEPRDSAVYFCASGSPRASGNYNEQFFGPGTRLTVL.

The V gene is TRBV29-1, the J gene TRBJ2-7; 7 positions agree with TRBD1. The ends lost 3 bases at V and 5 bases at J; junction bases unmatched: 4. The germline V gene has CDR1 SQVTM and CDR2 ANQGSEA. The length of the CDR3 is 12 residues. The CDR3: CSVEDRPNEQYF. The CDR3 DNA sequence: TGCAGCGTTGAGGACAGGCCCAACGAGCAGTACTTC.

V and J are TRBV19 and TRBJ2-3, with D possibly matching TRBD2 (6 bases). The CDR3 runs 13 residues. Trimming left V 6 bases short and J 6 bases short, with 13 bases between. Germline assignment: CDR1 LNHDA and CDR2 SQIVND (reference sequence). The CDR3 DNA sequence: TGTGCCAGTAGCGGGAGTATCGCGGATACGCAGTATTTT. This gives the protein CASSGSIADTQYF.

The chain combines TRBV7-9 with TRBJ2-7; 7 bases line up with TRBD1. Germline CDR1 and CDR2: SEHNR and FQNEAQ (reference sequence). There are 16 residues in the CDR3. The J segment lost 0 bases and the V segment lost 6 bases, leaving 11 bases of the junction unmatched. CDR3 in amino acids: CASSSGTAKFSYEQYF. The CDR3 DNA is TGTGCCAGCAGTTCCGGGACAGCTAAATTCTCCTACGAGCAGTACTTC.

Only one count was recorded for this clone. The gene calls are TRBV2 and TRBJ2-6, with D maybe TRBD1 (6 bases). The CDR3 runs 17 residues. Germline V gene data show CDR1 as SNHLY and CDR2 as FYNNEI. V was shortened by 6 bases and J by 4 bases, with 19 bases between the two germline ends. The CDR3: CASRGAGESHGANVLTF. The CDR3, as DNA: TGTGCCAGCAGGGGGGCAGGCGAAAGTCACGGGGCCAACGTCCTGACTTTC.

The J gene is TRBJ2-1, the V gene TRBV10-1; 9 bases align to TRBD2. This CDR3 spans 16 amino acids. The junction had 8 bases not matched to a gene; V was cut back by 6 bases and J by 2 bases. Germline CDR1 is WNHNN and CDR2 is SYGVQD (reference sequence). For the CDR3, the DNA is TGCGCCAGCAGCAAATTGACTAGCGGAACCTACAATGAGCAGTTCTTC. Residues: CASSKLTSGTYNEQFF.

The chain carries TRBV5-1 and TRBJ1-2; 10 bases are a match to TRBD1. Germline assignment: CDR1 SGHRS and CDR2 YFSETQ. The CDR3 runs to 16 residues. V shed 1 base and J 4 bases; nucleotides not matched to a gene: 7. The CDR3 DNA follows: TGCGCCAGCAGCTTGAGGACCAGGGACAGGGGCTATGGCTACACCTTC. Its protein is CASSLRTRDRGYGYTF. Combining the CDR3 with reference TRBV5-1 and TRBJ1-2 gives the whole variable domain KAGVTQTPRYLIKTRGQQVTLSCSPISGHRSVSWYQQTPGQGLQFLFEYFSETQRNKGNFPGRFSGRQFSNSRSEMNVSTLELGDSALYLCASSLRTRDRGYGYTFGSGTRLTVV.

The chain links TRBV30 to TRBJ2-7; D might be TRBD2 (5 bases). Germline CDR1 is GTSNPN and CDR2 is SVGIG (reference sequence). Trimming took off 5 bases at V and 2 bases at J, with 16 bases between the two ends. The length of the CDR3 is 14 residues. The DNA for the CDR3 is TGTGCCTGGCAGGTCGGCGGGCAAGCCTACGAGCAGTACTTC. It translates to CAWQVGGQAYEQYF.

The chain has TRBV11-2 and TRBJ2-7, with 11 bases that match TRBD2. This CDR3 is built from 16 residues. Germline V CDR1 and CDR2: SGHAT, FQNNGV. Trimming took 4 bases from V and 0 from J; bases not matched to a gene: 5. CDR3 amino acids: CASSSRTSGRSYEQYF. The DNA of the CDR3 is TGTGCCAGCAGCTCCCGGACTAGCGGGCGCTCCTACGAGCAGTACTTC.

As regards this clone: At one end, the junction sequence differs from germline, possibly due to a read error. This chain uses TRBV5-8 with TRBJ2-1; a weak D match, TRBD2 (6 bases). CDR1 is SGHTS, CDR2 YDEGEE, per germline. The CDR3 totals 15 residues. Here the CDR3 DNA reads TGTGCCAACAGCCGGTCCGGGGGCTCCTACAATGAGCAGTTCTTC. Translating it yields CANSRSGGSYNEQFF.

J is TRBJ2-7 and V is TRBV6-1; a weak D match, TRBD1 (5 bases). The CDR3 contains 14 residues. V was pared by 5 bases and J by 2 bases, with 13 bases between. Per the germline V gene, CDR1 is MNHNS and CDR2 is SASEGT. In DNA form, the CDR3 reads TGTGCCAGCAGTCACAGGAAAGGGGCCTACGAGCAGTACTTC. It yields the protein CASSHRKGAYEQYF.

This clone was recorded a few times. The rearrangement links TRBV5-4 to TRBJ2-3; 14 bases match TRBD2. The CDR3 is 16 residues long. The germline V gene has CDR1 SGHNT and CDR2 YYREEE (reference sequence). J was trimmed by 4 bases and V by 4 bases; bases with no gene match: 5. The CDR3 DNA reads TGTGCCAGCAGCGGGTCGACTAGCGGGAGGGCAGATACGCAGTATTTT. Translated: CASSGSTSGRADTQYF.

In this sample, this clone turned up once. This chain joins TRBV2 and TRBJ2-7; unclear D gene. The CDR3 length is 14 residues. The V and J ends lost 5 bases and 2 bases respectively, with 13 bases between them. CDR1 and CDR2 (germline): SNHLY, FYNNEI. CDR3 in DNA: TGTGCCAGCAGTCCAGACTCCACGCCCTACGAGCAGTACTTC. Translated, it gives CASSPDSTPYEQYF.

The chain employs TRBV7-6 and TRBJ2-7; no firm D call. Germline V gene lookup returns CDR1 SGHVS and CDR2 FNYEAQ. Trimming stripped 4 bases from V and 7 bases from J, with 11 bases between. The CDR3 covers 12 residues. Here the CDR3 DNA reads TGTGCCAGCAGCTCACAGCCTGGGGAGCAGTACTTC. Translated, it gives CASSSQPGEQYF.

Points on this clone: A junction boundary mismatches the germline segment, possibly from a read error. The gene calls are TRBV5-1 and TRBJ1-1; 9 bases map to TRBD1. The germline V gene encodes CDR1 SGHRS and CDR2 YFSETQ. This CDR3 has 13 amino acids. CDR3: CASSLRTGEERVF. The DNA of the CDR3 is TGCGCCAGCAGCTTGAGGACAGGGGAGGAGCGGGTCTTT.

The CDR3 DNA reads as TGCGCCAGCAGCTTGACTAGAACCACTGAAGCTTTCTTT. Encoded protein: CASSLTRTTEAFF. J is TRBJ1-1 and V is TRBV5-1; no definite D call. Germline loops: CDR1 SGHRS, CDR2 YFSETQ. V gave up 1 base and J gave up 4 bases, with 8 bases separating them. CDR3 length equals 13 residues.

This rearrangement joins TRBV11-2 to TRBJ2-2, with D possibly being TRBD1 (6 bases). The V end lost 4 bases, the J end lost 3 bases, and 18 bases lay between the germline ends. Per the germline V gene, CDR1 is SGHAT and CDR2 is FQNNGV. This CDR3 contains 17 residues. CDR3 protein: CASSSVIQGIDTGELFF. In DNA form, the CDR3 reads TGTGCCAGCAGCTCGGTAATCCAGGGGATAGACACCGGGGAGCTGTTTTTT.

J is TRBJ1-3 and V is TRBV5-4; D call uncertain. Deletions cut 4 bases from V and 0 bases from J, with 14 bases between. The CDR3 covers 16 residues. Germline loops: CDR1 SGHNT, CDR2 YYREEE (reference sequence). This CDR3 is CASSIRTGTSGNTIYF. CDR3 bases: TGTGCCAGCAGCATACGGACGGGAACCTCTGGAAACACCATATATTTT.

This clone was counted a single time. The V and J genes are TRBV7-2 and TRBJ2-7; 9 bases line up with TRBD2. V lost 1 base, J lost 0 bases, and 7 bases stayed unmatched. This CDR3 is 17 amino acids long. The germline V gene has CDR1 SGHTA and CDR2 FQGNSA. The CDR3 sequence: CASSLVTSGSSSYEQYF. CDR3 coding DNA: TGTGCCAGCAGCTTAGTGACTAGCGGATCCTCCTCCTACGAGCAGTACTTC. Variable domain in full (rest from reference TRBV7-2 and TRBJ2-7): GAGVSQSPSNKVTEKGKDVELRCDPISGHTALYWYRQSLGQGLEFLIYFQGNSAPDKSGLPSDRFSAERTGGSVSTLTIQRTQQEDSAVYLCASSLVTSGSSSYEQYFGPGTRLTVT.

The chain combines TRBV19 with TRBJ2-7; TRBD2 matches at 12 bases. Germline V gene sequence: CDR1 LNHDA, CDR2 SQIVND (reference sequence). Trimming took 6 bases from V and 5 from J; bases not matched to a gene: 5. The CDR3 extends over 14 amino acids. This chain's CDR3 is CASSQRLAGDEQYF. Here the CDR3 DNA reads TGTGCCAGTAGCCAACGACTAGCGGGAGACGAGCAGTACTTC. The variable domain in full, completed from reference TRBV19 and TRBJ2-7, reads DGGITQSPKYLFRKEGQNVTLSCEQNLNHDAMYWYRQDPGQGLRLIYYSQIVNDFQKGDIAEGYSVSREKKESFPLTVTSAQKNPTAFYLCASSQRLAGDEQYFGPGTRLTVT.

This chain uses TRBV5-1 with TRBJ2-6; D is ambiguous. The CDR3 sequence is 17 residues long. CDR1 is SGHRS, CDR2 YFSETQ, per germline. Trimming left V 0 bases short and J 0 bases short, with 10 bases between. Here the CDR3 reads CASSLVAEHSGANVLTF. In nucleotides, the CDR3 is TGCGCCAGCAGCTTGGTGGCAGAGCACTCTGGGGCCAACGTCCTGACTTTC.

The chain joins TRBV25-1 to TRBJ1-1; the D gene is possibly TRBD1 (5 bases). CDR1 is MGHDK, CDR2 SYGVNS, per germline. Trimming removed 10 bases at V and 1 base at J, with 13 bases between. The CDR3 is made up of 13 amino acids. CDR3 residues: CATNEGWNTEAFF. CDR3 bases: TGTGCCACCAACGAGGGGTGGAACACTGAAGCTTTCTTT.

This sequence joins TRBV7-9 and TRBJ1-1; D may be TRBD1 (5 bases). The CDR3 totals 13 residues. Per the germline V gene, CDR1 is SEHNR and CDR2 is FQNEAQ (reference sequence). V lost 5 bases to trimming and J lost 3 bases, with 10 bases between them. This chain's CDR3 is CASSPTGHTEAFF. The CDR3, as DNA: TGTGCCAGCAGCCCAACGGGGCACACTGAAGCTTTCTTT.

V and J are TRBV7-9 and TRBJ2-5; no clear D. CDR1 is SEHNR, CDR2 FQNEAQ, per germline (reference sequence). The CDR3 has 14 residues. The germline V and J ends were trimmed by 5 bases and 2 bases, with 12 bases remaining between them. The DNA for the CDR3 is TGTGCCAGCAGCCCCCGCCTGGGGCAAGAGACCCAGTACTTC. This encodes CASSPRLGQETQYF.

CDR3 DNA: TGTGCCAGCAGCTGGGAGCTTAACACTGAAGCTTTCTTT. Amino acid sequence: CASSWELNTEAFF. The chain couples TRBV7-8 to TRBJ1-1; D not certain. CDR3 length: 13 amino acids. V lost 4 bases and J lost 2, with 8 bases in between. Per germline, CDR1 SGHVS and CDR2 FQNEAQ.